The entry below describes one T cell receptor (beta chain). Profiling relied on immunoSEQ multiplex PCR, and the TCRdb table lists in-frame clones only, not all of them. The table lists 200,000 or so clones, 84% of them singletons, with less than 15% in the top ten. The data originate from a study of blood T cell repertoires in COVID-19. At the level of the study: PBMCs, B-cell-depleted T cells, or T cells provided the cDNA or gDNA that made up the material.

V lost 4 bases and J lost 7, with 14 bases in between. This CDR3 region has 13 residues. Germline CDR1 SGHNT, CDR2 YYREEE (reference sequence). Sequenced material: peripheral blood. The chain uses TRBV5-4 and TRBJ1-2, with TRBD1 as a possible D gene (6 bases). This receptor was identified in a human donor in a cohort sampled during active COVID-19. The CDR3 coding sequence is TGTGCCAGCAGCCGACAGGAGATAGGTGGCTACACCTTC. Its protein product is CASSRQEIGGYTF.